These 9 T cell receptor beta chains were all obtained from the same sample, sequenced in a study of blood T cell repertoires in COVID-19. The repertoire was sequenced with immunoSEQ multiplex PCR; TCRdb's copy has only in-frame clones and lacks some. The sample gives about 160,000 clones, 80% to 90% of which show up once; roughly an eighth is in the top ten. Material for sequencing was peripheral blood. The receptors here all came from a man between 18 and 29 years old with COVID-19, enrolled during active disease.

This clone is a singleton in its sample. V and J are TRBV7-8 and TRBJ1-1; D is unclear. V shed 6 bases and J shed 4 bases, with 12 bases lying between them. CDR3 size: 13 residues. Germline CDR1 is SGHVS and CDR2 is FQNEAQ. The CDR3 region has the DNA TGTGCCAGCAGGCCTCTGCGGGGCACTGAAGCTTTCTTT. The encoded protein is CASRPLRGTEAFF.

This clone was found once. The chain links TRBV5-1 to TRBJ1-2; 10 nucleotides line up with TRBD1. The CDR3 is made up of 14 amino acids. The germline V gene encodes CDR1 SGHRS and CDR2 YFSETQ. The junction had 4 bases not matched to a gene; V was cut back by 0 bases and J by 8 bases. CDR3 DNA sequence: TGCGCCAGCAGCTTGGGACAGGGGGCGCGAGGCTACACCTTC. Its protein product is CASSLGQGARGYTF. The whole variable domain, filled in from reference TRBV5-1 and TRBJ1-2, reads KAGVTQTPRYLIKTRGQQVTLSCSPISGHRSVSWYQQTPGQGLQFLFEYFSETQRNKGNFPGRFSGRQFSNSRSEMNVSTLELGDSALYLCASSLGQGARGYTFGSGTRLTVV.

This chain uses TRBV5-6 with TRBJ1-1; TRBD1 matches 12 bases. V lost 0 bases, J lost 11 bases, and 8 bases stayed unmatched. There are 15 residues in the CDR3. Germline V gene sequence: CDR1 SGHDT, CDR2 YYEEEE. The CDR3 nucleotides read TGTGCCAGCAGCTTGGGGGGGACAGGGGGCGAGTCGGCTTTCTTT. The encoded protein is CASSLGGTGGESAFF. Combining the CDR3 with reference TRBV5-6 and TRBJ1-1 gives the whole variable domain DAGVTQSPTHLIKTRGQQVTLRCSPKSGHDTVSWYQQALGQGPQFIFQYYEEEERQRGNFPDRFSGHQFPNYSSELNVNALLLGDSALYLCASSLGGTGGESAFFGQGTRLTVV.

This rearrangement joins TRBV3-1 (or the pseudogene TRBV3-2) to TRBJ2-3; a possible D gene is TRBD1 (5 bases). The CDR3 totals 14 residues. Trimming pared 4 bases from V and 0 bases from J, leaving 8 bases between. Germline V lookup: CDR1 LGHDT, CDR2 YNNKEL (reference sequence). The CDR3 is CASSRGHSTDTQYF. CDR3 nucleotide sequence: TGTGCCAGCAGCCGAGGACACAGCACAGATACGCAGTATTTT.

The genes are TRBV9 and TRBJ1-6; a weak D match, TRBD1 (6 bases). Trimming stripped 5 bases from V and 9 bases from J, with 12 bases between. The germline gives CDR1 SGDLS, CDR2 YYNGEE. This CDR3 is built from 13 residues. The CDR3 region has the DNA TGTGCCAGCAGTAGAGGGGGAATTTCACCCCTCCACTTT. Its translation is CASSRGGISPLHF.

The chain couples TRBV4-1 to TRBJ2-1; D gene ambiguous. The CDR3 totals 19 residues. Germline V gene lookup returns CDR1 MGHRA and CDR2 YSYEKL. The V end was cut by 0 bases, the J end by 3 bases, with 21 bases between. The CDR3 DNA reads TGCGCCAGCAGCCAAGACCCTCTTTTGTCCCGGGTAGGCTACAATGAGCAGTTCTTC. As protein: CASSQDPLLSRVGYNEQFF.

A note on this clone: The junction shows a germline mismatch at one end, possibly a read error. The chain has TRBV5-6 and TRBJ1-4; D is ambiguous. The CDR3 loop spans 15 amino acids. Per the germline V gene, CDR1 is SGHDT and CDR2 is YYEEEE. The CDR3 coding sequence is TGTGCCAGCAGCTTTGGGTCAGCAACTAATGAAAAACTGCTTTTT. It yields the protein CASSFGSATNEKLLF.

This sequence joins TRBV18 and TRBJ2-1; 7 bases map to TRBD1. The V and J ends lost 3 bases and 0 bases, in that order; junction bases with no gene match: 8. The CDR3 is made up of 17 amino acids. The germline V gene encodes CDR1 KGHSH and CDR2 LQKENI. CDR3: CASSPTRQGNSYNEQFF. In DNA form, the CDR3 reads TGTGCCAGCTCACCCACTCGACAGGGTAACTCCTACAATGAGCAGTTCTTC.

The J gene is TRBJ1-1, the V gene TRBV6-5; possibly TRBD1 for D (6 bases). Looked up from germline, CDR1 is MNHEY and CDR2 is SVGAGI. This CDR3 is built from 14 residues. Deletions cut 0 bases from V and 1 base from J, with 6 bases between. The CDR3 nucleotides are TGTGCCAGCAGTTACTCAGGGGGGAACACTGAAGCTTTCTTT. Translation gives CASSYSGGNTEAFF.